Included here is one T cell receptor (beta chain) sequence, with context. This entry comes from a study of immune cell composition in non-small cell lung cancer. Study overall: Histologic subtype was mainly adenocarcinoma or squamous cell carcinoma.

Sequencing was performed with immunoSEQ multiplex PCR; in TCRdb, only in-frame clones are kept and a portion is missing. The table has roughly 3,700 clones, roughly four fifths seen once. The normal lung sample lay at least 3 cm, and maximally far, from the tumour. Template was genomic DNA from frozen, unsorted single-cell suspensions. The J segment lost 2 bases and the V segment lost 5 bases, leaving 14 bases of the junction unmatched. Germline values: CDR1 LNHDA, CDR2 SQIVND (reference sequence). CDR3 size: 17 residues. The receptor was derived from a human donor with non-small cell lung cancer. The specimen was non-adjacent lung tissue. The chain combines TRBV19 with TRBJ2-7; TRBD2 matches at 8 bases. The CDR3 loop reads CASSLQGLTSGTYEQYF. CDR3 in DNA: TGTGCCAGTAGTCTACAGGGTTTAACTAGCGGAACCTACGAGCAGTACTTC.